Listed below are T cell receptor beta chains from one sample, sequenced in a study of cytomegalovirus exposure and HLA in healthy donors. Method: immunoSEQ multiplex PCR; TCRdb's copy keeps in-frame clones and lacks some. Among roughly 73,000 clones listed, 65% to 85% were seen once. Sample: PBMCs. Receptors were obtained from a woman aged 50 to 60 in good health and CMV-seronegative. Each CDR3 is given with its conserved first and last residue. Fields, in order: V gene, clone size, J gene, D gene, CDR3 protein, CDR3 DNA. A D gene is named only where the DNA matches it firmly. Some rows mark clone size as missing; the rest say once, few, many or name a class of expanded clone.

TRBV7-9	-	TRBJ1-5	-	CASSLGGVNQPQHF	TGTGCCAGCAGCTTGGGGGGAGTCAATCAGCCCCAGCATTTT
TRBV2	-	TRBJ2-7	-	CASTRMVLAVSYEQYF	TGTGCCAGCACTCGAATGGTTTTGGCAGTCTCCTACGAGCAGTACTTC
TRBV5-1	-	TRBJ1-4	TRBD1	CASSLGRGQEKLFF	TGCGCCAGCAGCTTGGGCAGGGGGCAGGAAAAACTGTTTTTT
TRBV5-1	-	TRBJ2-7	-	CASSSGTHPYEQYF	TGCGCCAGCAGCAGCGGAACACACCCCTACGAGCAGTACTTC
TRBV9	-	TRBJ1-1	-	CASSVQDDNTEAFF	TGTGCCAGCAGCGTACAGGATGATAACACTGAAGCTTTCTTT
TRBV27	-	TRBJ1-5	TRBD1	CASSFTGTGGSQPQHF	TGTGCCAGCAGTTTTACCGGGACAGGGGGCAGTCAGCCCCAGCATTTT
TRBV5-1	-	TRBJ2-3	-	CASSLGAGVDTQYF	TGCGCCAGCAGCTTGGGAGCCGGAGTAGATACGCAGTATTTT
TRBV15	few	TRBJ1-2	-	CATSRDSYGYTF	TGTGCCACCAGCAGAGACAGCTATGGCTACACCTTC
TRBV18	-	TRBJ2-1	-	CASSPQGTYNEQFF	TGTGCCAGCTCACCACAGGGGACCTACAATGAGCAGTTCTTC
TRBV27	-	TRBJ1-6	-	CASSLAENSPLHF	TGTGCCAGCAGTTTAGCGGAGAATTCACCCCTCCACTTT
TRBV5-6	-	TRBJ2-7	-	CASSHNPTDSYEQYF	TGTGCCAGCAGCCACAACCCGACAGATTCCTACGAGCAGTACTTC
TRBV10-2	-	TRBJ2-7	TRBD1	CASSPTGGAYEQYF	TGCGCCAGCAGCCCGACAGGGGGCGCTTACGAGCAGTACTTC
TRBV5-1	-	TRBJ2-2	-	CASSLSGGHTGELFF	TGCGCCAGCAGCTTGTCTGGGGGCCACACCGGGGAGCTGTTTTTT
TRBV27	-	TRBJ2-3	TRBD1	CASSLSRGQGTQYF	TGTGCCAGCAGCCTCTCCAGGGGGCAGGGTACGCAGTATTTT
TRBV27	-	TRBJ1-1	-	CASSYGNTEAFF	TGTGCCAGCAGTTACGGGAACACTGAAGCTTTCTTT
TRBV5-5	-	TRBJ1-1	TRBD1	CASSLVGTGGGNTEAFF	TGTGCCAGCAGCTTGGTAGGGACAGGGGGCGGAAACACTGAAGCTTTCTTT
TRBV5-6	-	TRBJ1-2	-	CASSAGQLGPYGYTF	TGTGCCAGCAGCGCCGGACAGTTGGGTCCCTATGGCTACACCTTC
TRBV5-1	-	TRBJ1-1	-	CASIETGNTEAFF	TGCGCCAGCATAGAGACAGGGAACACTGAAGCTTTCTTT
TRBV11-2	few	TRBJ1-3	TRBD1	CASSIRRDRGGNTIYF	TGTGCCAGCAGCATCCGCCGGGACAGGGGTGGAAACACCATATATTTT
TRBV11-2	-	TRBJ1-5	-	CASSLFPDQPQHF	TGTGCCAGCAGCTTATTCCCAGATCAGCCCCAGCATTTT
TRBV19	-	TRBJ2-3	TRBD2	CASSIGTSGSGTDTQYF	TGTGCCAGTAGTATAGGGACTAGCGGGAGTGGCACAGATACGCAGTATTTT
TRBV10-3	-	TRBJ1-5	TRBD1	CATRTGRNQPQHF	TGTGCCACGCGGACAGGTAGGAATCAGCCCCAGCATTTT
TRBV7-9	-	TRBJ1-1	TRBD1	CASSLLGQGLFTEAFF	TGTGCCAGCAGCTTATTGGGACAGGGTCTGTTCACTGAAGCTTTCTTT
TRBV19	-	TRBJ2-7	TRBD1	CASSMGTGDYEQYF	TGTGCCAGTAGTATGGGGACAGGGGACTACGAGCAGTACTTC
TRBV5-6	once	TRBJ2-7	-	CASSLGALNYEQYF	TGTGCCAGCAGCTTGGGGGCCCTCAACTACGAGCAGTACTTC
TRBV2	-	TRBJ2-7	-	CPPEYLPFNFSYEQYF	TGTCCGCCCGAATATCTCCCCTTTAACTTTTCCTACGAGCAGTACTTC
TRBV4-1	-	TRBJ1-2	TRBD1	CASSRENTGGHYGYTF	TGCGCCAGCAGCCGAGAGAACACAGGGGGCCACTATGGCTACACCTTC
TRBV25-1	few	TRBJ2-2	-	CASSDGGDAGELFF	TGTGCCAGCAGTGACGGAGGAGATGCCGGGGAGCTGTTTTTT
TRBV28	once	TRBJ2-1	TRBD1	CASSGTGSYNEQFF	TGTGCCAGCTCCGGGACAGGGTCCTACAATGAGCAGTTCTTC
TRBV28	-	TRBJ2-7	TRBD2	CASSPMTEAGVYEQYF	TGTGCCAGCAGTCCTATGACTGAAGCGGGAGTTTACGAGCAGTACTTC
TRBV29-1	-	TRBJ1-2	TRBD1	CSARDRAGYGYTF	TGCAGCGCTCGGGACAGGGCGGGCTATGGCTACACCTTC
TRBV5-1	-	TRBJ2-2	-	CASRLTGELFF	TGCGCCAGCAGGTTAACCGGGGAGCTGTTTTTT
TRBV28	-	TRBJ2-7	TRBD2	CASSDPLAALYEQYF	TGTGCCAGCAGTGATCCTCTAGCGGCCCTCTACGAGCAGTACTTC
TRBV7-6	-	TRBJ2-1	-	CASSINNNEQFF	TGTGCCAGCAGCATAAATAACAATGAGCAGTTCTTC
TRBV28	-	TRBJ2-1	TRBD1	CASSFRAGGLDEQFF	TGTGCCAGCAGTTTTAGAGCAGGGGGCTTGGATGAGCAGTTCTTC
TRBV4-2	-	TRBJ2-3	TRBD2	CASSQAGTSGASDTQYF	TGTGCCAGCAGCCAAGCAGGGACTAGCGGGGCTTCGGATACGCAGTATTTT
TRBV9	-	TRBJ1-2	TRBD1	CASSPTGVYGYTF	TGTGCCAGCAGCCCCACAGGGGTGTATGGCTACACCTTC
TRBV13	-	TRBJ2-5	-	CASSPPYQETQYF	TGTGCCAGCAGCCCCCCGTACCAAGAGACCCAGTACTTC
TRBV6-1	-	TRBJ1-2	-	CASRQDYGYTF	TGTGCCAGCAGACAGGACTATGGCTACACCTTC
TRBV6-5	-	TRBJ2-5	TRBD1	CASSYSPGQGMKTQYF	TGTGCCAGCAGTTACTCGCCGGGACAGGGGATGAAGACCCAGTACTTC
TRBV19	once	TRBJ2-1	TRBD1	CASSIGQGAYNEQFF	TGTGCCAGTAGTATAGGGCAGGGGGCCTACAATGAGCAGTTCTTC
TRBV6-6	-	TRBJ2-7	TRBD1	CATQGASEQYF	TGTGCCACCCAGGGGGCTAGTGAGCAGTACTTC
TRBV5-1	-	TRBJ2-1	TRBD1	CASSLETGSSYNEQFF	TGCGCCAGCAGCCTGGAGACAGGGAGCTCCTACAATGAGCAGTTCTTC
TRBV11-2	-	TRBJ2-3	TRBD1	CASIPLTGADTQYF	TGTGCCAGCATCCCCCTCACAGGGGCAGATACGCAGTATTTT
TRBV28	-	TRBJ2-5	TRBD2	CASSVTSGWGETQYF	TGTGCCAGCAGTGTGACTAGCGGGTGGGGGGAGACCCAGTACTTC
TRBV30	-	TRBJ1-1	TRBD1	CAGSGTGDTEAFF	TGTGCCGGATCGGGGACAGGAGACACTGAAGCTTTCTTT
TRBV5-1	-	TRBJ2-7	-	CASTAQAYPYEQYF	TGCGCCAGCACCGCCCAGGCGTATCCCTACGAGCAGTACTTC
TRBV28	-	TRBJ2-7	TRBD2	CASSAPTSGSSEQYF	TGTGCCAGCAGTGCACCGACTAGCGGGAGCTCCGAGCAGTACTTC
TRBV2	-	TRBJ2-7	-	CASSGGTFMDEQYF	TGTGCCAGCAGCGGAGGGACGTTTATGGACGAGCAGTACTTC
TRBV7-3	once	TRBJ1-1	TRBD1	CASSLVTGKNTEAFF	TGTGCCAGCAGCTTAGTGACAGGGAAGAACACTGAAGCTTTCTTT
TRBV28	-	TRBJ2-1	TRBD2	CASSFRTSGSNDEQFF	TGTGCCAGCAGTTTCAGGACTAGCGGGAGTAATGATGAGCAGTTCTTC
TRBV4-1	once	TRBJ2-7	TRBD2	CASSQLAGGRPYEQYF	TGCGCCAGCAGCCAATTAGCGGGAGGGCGACCCTACGAGCAGTACTTC
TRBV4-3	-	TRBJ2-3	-	CASRQGGGPADTQYF	TGCGCCAGCAGACAAGGGGGGGGGCCAGCAGATACGCAGTATTTT